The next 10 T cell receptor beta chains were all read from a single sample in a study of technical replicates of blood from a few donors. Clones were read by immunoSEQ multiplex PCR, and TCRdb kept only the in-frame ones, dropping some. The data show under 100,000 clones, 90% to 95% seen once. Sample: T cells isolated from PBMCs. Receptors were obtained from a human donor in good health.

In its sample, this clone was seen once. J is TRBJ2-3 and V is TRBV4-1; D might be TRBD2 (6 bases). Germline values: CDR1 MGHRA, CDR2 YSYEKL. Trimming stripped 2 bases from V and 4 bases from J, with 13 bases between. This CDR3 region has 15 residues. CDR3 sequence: CASSQMEGQADTQYF. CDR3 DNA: TGCGCCAGCAGCCAAATGGAGGGCCAGGCAGATACGCAGTATTTT.

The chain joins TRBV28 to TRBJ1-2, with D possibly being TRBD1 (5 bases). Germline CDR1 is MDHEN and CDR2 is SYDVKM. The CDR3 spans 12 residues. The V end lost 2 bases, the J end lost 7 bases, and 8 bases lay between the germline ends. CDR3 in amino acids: CASSLQGGGYTF. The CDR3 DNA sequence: TGTGCCAGCAGTTTACAGGGTGGTGGCTACACCTTC.

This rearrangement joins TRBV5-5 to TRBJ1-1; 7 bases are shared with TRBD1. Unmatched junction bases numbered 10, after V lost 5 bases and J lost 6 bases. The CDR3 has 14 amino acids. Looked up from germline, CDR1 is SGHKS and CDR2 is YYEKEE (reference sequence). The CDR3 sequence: CASRSTGVHAEAFF. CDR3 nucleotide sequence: TGTGCCAGCAGATCCACAGGGGTCCACGCTGAAGCTTTCTTT. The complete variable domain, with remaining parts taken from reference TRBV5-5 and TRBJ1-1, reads DAGVTQSPTHLIKTRGQQVTLRCSPISGHKSVSWYQQVLGQGPQFIFQYYEKEERGRGNFPDRFSARQFPNYSSELNVNALLLGDSALYLCASRSTGVHAEAFFGQGTRLTVV.

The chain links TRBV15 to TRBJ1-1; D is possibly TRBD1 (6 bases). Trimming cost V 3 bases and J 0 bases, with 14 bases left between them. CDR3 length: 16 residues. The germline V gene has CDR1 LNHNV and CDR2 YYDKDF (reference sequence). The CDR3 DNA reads TGTGCCACCAGCAGGGGGCGGCAGGGGCTGAACACTGAAGCTTTCTTT. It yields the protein CATSRGRQGLNTEAFF. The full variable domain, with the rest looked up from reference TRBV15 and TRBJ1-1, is DAMVIQNPRYQVTQFGKPVTLSCSQTLNHNVMYWYQQKSSQAPKLLFHYYDKDFNNEADTPDNFQSRRPNTSFCFLDIRSPGLGDTAMYLCATSRGRQGLNTEAFFGQGTRLTVV.

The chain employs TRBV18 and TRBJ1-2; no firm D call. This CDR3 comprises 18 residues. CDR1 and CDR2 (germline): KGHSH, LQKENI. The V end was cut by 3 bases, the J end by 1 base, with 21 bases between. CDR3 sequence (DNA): TGTGCCAGCTCACCTCTCACTTCGGCGGAGGAGGTTAACTATGGCTACACCTTC. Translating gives CASSPLTSAEEVNYGYTF.

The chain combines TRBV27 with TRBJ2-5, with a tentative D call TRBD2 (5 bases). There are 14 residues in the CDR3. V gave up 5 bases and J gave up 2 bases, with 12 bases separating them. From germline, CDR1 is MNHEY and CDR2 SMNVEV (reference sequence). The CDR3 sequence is CASSANRGQETQYF. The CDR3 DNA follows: TGTGCCAGCAGTGCTAACCGCGGGCAAGAGACCCAGTACTTC.

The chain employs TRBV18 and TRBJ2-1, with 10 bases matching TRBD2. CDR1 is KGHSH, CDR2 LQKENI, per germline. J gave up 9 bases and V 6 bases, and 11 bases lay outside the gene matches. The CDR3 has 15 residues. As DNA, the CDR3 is TGTGCCAGCTCTCACCCTAGCGGGAGACCCGGTGAGCAGTTCTTC. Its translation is CASSHPSGRPGEQFF.

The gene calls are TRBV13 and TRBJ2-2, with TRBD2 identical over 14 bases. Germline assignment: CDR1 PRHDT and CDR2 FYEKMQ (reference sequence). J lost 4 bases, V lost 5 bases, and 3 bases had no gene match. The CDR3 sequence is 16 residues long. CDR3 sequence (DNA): TGTGCCAGCAGCCCGGGACTAGCGGGAGCCACCGGGGAGCTGTTTTTT. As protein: CASSPGLAGATGELFF.

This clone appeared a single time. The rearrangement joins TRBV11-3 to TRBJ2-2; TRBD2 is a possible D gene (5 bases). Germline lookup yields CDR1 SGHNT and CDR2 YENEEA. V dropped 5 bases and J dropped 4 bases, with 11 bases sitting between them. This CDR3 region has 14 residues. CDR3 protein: CASSGGPRTGELFF. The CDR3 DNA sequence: TGTGCCAGCAGCGGCGGGCCCCGCACCGGGGAGCTGTTTTTT.

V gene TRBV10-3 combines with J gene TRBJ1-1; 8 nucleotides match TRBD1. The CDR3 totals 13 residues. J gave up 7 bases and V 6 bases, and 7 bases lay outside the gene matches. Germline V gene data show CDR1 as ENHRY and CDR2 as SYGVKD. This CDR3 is CAIRMTGDNEAFF. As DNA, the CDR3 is TGTGCCATCAGAATGACAGGGGATAATGAAGCTTTCTTT.